A selection of T cell receptor beta chains follows, all from one sample in a study of breast tumors, draining lymph nodes, adjacent tissues. One entry per CDR3 protein results from TCRdb running MiXCR on the multiplex PCR reads. Of about 230,000 distinct CDR3 sequences listed, less than 40% are singletons. The sample was axillary lymph node tissue. These receptors all stem from a female donor with breast cancer. Some clones in this sample may be carry-over from other donors' samples. The CDR3 runs from the conserved cysteine through the conserved F or W. The D gene is left open where the match is weak. Not all rows give a size; the values are once, few, many and, for expanded clones, a class.

CDR3nt: TGTGCCACCAGTGGGGACAGGGGCGGACAGCCCCAGCATTTT
CDR3aa: CATSGDRGGQPQHF
abundance: .
v_gene: TRBV24-1
d_gene: TRBD1
j_gene: TRBJ1-5

CDR3nt: TGCAGTGCCGGACTAGCGGGAGTTCATACGCAGTATTTT
CDR3aa: CSAGLAGVHTQYF
abundance: many
v_gene: TRBV20-1
d_gene: TRBD2
j_gene: TRBJ2-3

CDR3nt: TGTGCCAGCAGTTACCACCGCGAGACCCAGTACTTC
CDR3aa: CASSYHRETQYF
abundance: .
v_gene: TRBV6-6
d_gene: .
j_gene: TRBJ2-5

CDR3nt: TGTGCCAGCAGTTGGGCGGGAACTACCGGGGAGCTGTTTTTT
CDR3aa: CASSWAGTTGELFF
abundance: .
v_gene: TRBV27
d_gene: .
j_gene: TRBJ2-2

CDR3nt: TGTGCCAGCAGCCTCCGGGACAGGGGGCGGTATGAGCCCCAGCATTTT
CDR3aa: CASSLRDRGRYEPQHF
abundance: .
v_gene: TRBV7-9
d_gene: TRBD1
j_gene: TRBJ1-5

CDR3nt: TGTGCCAGCCAGGACAACCCCACCGGGGAGCTGTTTTTT
CDR3aa: CASQDNPTGELFF
abundance: .
v_gene: TRBV2
d_gene: .
j_gene: TRBJ2-2

CDR3nt: TGCAGCGTTGAGGGTGGGGTGGGCTCTATGGAGACCCAGTACTTC
CDR3aa: CSVEGGVGSMETQYF
abundance: many
v_gene: TRBV29-1
d_gene: .
j_gene: TRBJ2-5

CDR3nt: TGTGCCACCAGTGGGAGTGTGCCCGGGGAGCTGTTTTTT
CDR3aa: CATSGSVPGELFF
abundance: .
v_gene: TRBV24-1
d_gene: .
j_gene: TRBJ2-2

CDR3nt: TGTGCCAGCAGTGACGACCCCTATCACTATGGCTACACCTTC
CDR3aa: CASSDDPYHYGYTF
abundance: .
v_gene: TRBV2
d_gene: .
j_gene: TRBJ1-2

CDR3nt: TGCAGTGCGGAGGGGGCTGGCGGGAACCCCGAGCAGTACTTC
CDR3aa: CSAEGAGGNPEQYF
abundance: .
v_gene: TRBV20-1
d_gene: .
j_gene: TRBJ2-7

CDR3nt: TGTGCCAGCAGTGGGGGGGGGACAGCCTATGGCTACACCTTC
CDR3aa: CASSGGGTAYGYTF
abundance: .
v_gene: TRBV25-1
d_gene: TRBD1
j_gene: TRBJ1-2

CDR3nt: TGTGCCACCAGTGCCCCCCGGGCTAGCGGATACAATGAGCAGTTCTTC
CDR3aa: CATSAPRASGYNEQFF
abundance: many
v_gene: TRBV24-1
d_gene: TRBD2
j_gene: TRBJ2-1

CDR3nt: TGTGCCTCCCGGACAAAGAACACTGAAGCTTTCTTT
CDR3aa: CASRTKNTEAFF
abundance: many
v_gene: TRBV24-1
d_gene: .
j_gene: TRBJ1-1

CDR3nt: TGTGCCAGCAGCCCCTTGACAGTATTCTATGGCTACACCTTC
CDR3aa: CASSPLTVFYGYTF
abundance: few
v_gene: TRBV12-3/TRBV12-4
d_gene: .
j_gene: TRBJ1-2

CDR3nt: TGTGCCAGTAGTGACCTACAGGGCGGCAATCAGCCCCAGCATTTT
CDR3aa: CASSDLQGGNQPQHF
abundance: many
v_gene: TRBV19
d_gene: .
j_gene: TRBJ1-5

CDR3nt: TGTGCCAGCAGCCAAGAATCCGCGGAGGGGGCAGATACGCAGTATTTT
CDR3aa: CASSQESAEGADTQYF
abundance: .
v_gene: TRBV14
d_gene: .
j_gene: TRBJ2-3

CDR3nt: TGCAGCGTGCGGGCCGGTACTAGCACAGATACGCAGTATTTT
CDR3aa: CSVRAGTSTDTQYF
abundance: many
v_gene: TRBV29-1
d_gene: .
j_gene: TRBJ2-3

CDR3nt: TGTGCCAGCAGTTACCAAACAGGGGACACTGAAGCTTTCTTT
CDR3aa: CASSYQTGDTEAFF
abundance: .
v_gene: TRBV6-5
d_gene: TRBD1
j_gene: TRBJ1-1

CDR3nt: TGTGCCAGCAGCGCGACAGGTTCAGATACGCAGTATTTT
CDR3aa: CASSATGSDTQYF
abundance: many
v_gene: TRBV7-3
d_gene: .
j_gene: TRBJ2-3

CDR3nt: TGTGCCATCAGTGAGGGGATAGCGGGGACGAACACCGGGGAGCTGTTTTTT
CDR3aa: CAISEGIAGTNTGELFF
abundance: many
v_gene: TRBV10-3
d_gene: TRBD2
j_gene: TRBJ2-2

CDR3nt: TGTGCCAGCAGTGAAAGAAGGAGCGGGAGGGGCACAGATACGCAGTATTTT
CDR3aa: CASSERRSGRGTDTQYF
abundance: few
v_gene: TRBV6-1
d_gene: TRBD2
j_gene: TRBJ2-3

CDR3nt: TGCAGCGTTGAGGGCGGAAACCCTAACAATGAGCAGTTCTTC
CDR3aa: CSVEGGNPNNEQFF
abundance: many
v_gene: TRBV29-1
d_gene: .
j_gene: TRBJ2-1

CDR3nt: TGTGCCAGCAGCTGGGGGACAGGTGGGTCATACAATGAGCAGTTCTTC
CDR3aa: CASSWGTGGSYNEQFF
abundance: many
v_gene: TRBV5-8
d_gene: TRBD1
j_gene: TRBJ2-1

CDR3nt: TGTGCCAGCAGCCATAGAGCGGGAGGAACCGGGGAGCTGTTTTTT
CDR3aa: CASSHRAGGTGELFF
abundance: many
v_gene: TRBV14
d_gene: TRBD2
j_gene: TRBJ2-2

CDR3nt: TGTGCCATCAGTGAGACAGGGTACGAGCAGTACTTC
CDR3aa: CAISETGYEQYF
abundance: many
v_gene: TRBV10-3
d_gene: .
j_gene: TRBJ2-7

CDR3nt: TGTGCCAACGGACAGGGGGTAGAGCCCCAGCATTTT
CDR3aa: CANGQGVEPQHF
abundance: .
v_gene: TRBV6-4
d_gene: TRBD1
j_gene: TRBJ1-5

CDR3nt: TGCAGTGCTTCCAGAGGGGACGACAATGAGCAGTTCTTC
CDR3aa: CSASRGDDNEQFF
abundance: many
v_gene: TRBV20-1
d_gene: .
j_gene: TRBJ2-1

CDR3nt: TGTGCCAGCAGCTCCGCCGGGCCGAACCAAGAGACCCAGTACTTC
CDR3aa: CASSSAGPNQETQYF
abundance: many
v_gene: TRBV7-9
d_gene: .
j_gene: TRBJ2-5

CDR3nt: TGTGCCAGCAGCTTGGCCGCAGGGCTAAGTGGGGCCAACGTCCTGACTTTC
CDR3aa: CASSLAAGLSGANVLTF
abundance: many
v_gene: TRBV5-5
d_gene: .
j_gene: TRBJ2-6

CDR3nt: TGTGCCAGCAGCGTAGGCCCCCAGACAGGGGAGGGCTACACCTTC
CDR3aa: CASSVGPQTGEGYTF
abundance: many
v_gene: TRBV9
d_gene: TRBD1
j_gene: TRBJ1-2

CDR3nt: TGTGCCAGCAGTTACGCCCGAGGGCAACCGACCGGGGAGCTGTTTTTT
CDR3aa: CASSYARGQPTGELFF
abundance: .
v_gene: TRBV6-2/TRBV6-3
d_gene: .
j_gene: TRBJ2-2

CDR3nt: TGTGCCAGCAGCCCCCACAGGGGGCTTAGTGAGCAGTTCTTC
CDR3aa: CASSPHRGLSEQFF
abundance: many
v_gene: TRBV7-2
d_gene: TRBD1
j_gene: TRBJ2-1

CDR3nt: TGCGCCAGCAGCCAAGTGACGGAAGGAAACACCATATATTTT
CDR3aa: CASSQVTEGNTIYF
abundance: .
v_gene: TRBV3-1
d_gene: .
j_gene: TRBJ1-3

CDR3nt: TGTGCCAGCAGTTACGCGATTGGAGGGGGCTTGGAGAGTTACGAGCAGTACTTC
CDR3aa: CASSYAIGGGLESYEQYF
abundance: many
v_gene: TRBV6-5
d_gene: .
j_gene: TRBJ2-7

CDR3nt: TGCAGTTTTCCGGGACTAGCGGGAGGGCTGTACAATGAGCAGTTCTTC
CDR3aa: CSFPGLAGGLYNEQFF
abundance: many
v_gene: TRBV20-1
d_gene: TRBD2
j_gene: TRBJ2-1

CDR3nt: TGCGCCAGCAGAAGCGTTACCGGGAACACTGAAGCTTTCTTT
CDR3aa: CASRSVTGNTEAFF
abundance: .
v_gene: TRBV5-1
d_gene: .
j_gene: TRBJ1-1

CDR3nt: TGTGCCAGCAGCTTAGGGACACATAATCAGCCCCAGCATTTT
CDR3aa: CASSLGTHNQPQHF
abundance: .
v_gene: TRBV11-3
d_gene: .
j_gene: TRBJ1-5

CDR3nt: TGCGCCAGCAGTGAAGTCACTGCGGCCAACGTCCTGACTTTC
CDR3aa: CASSEVTAANVLTF
abundance: .
v_gene: TRBV5-5
d_gene: .
j_gene: TRBJ2-6

CDR3nt: TGTGCCAGCAGTTACTCGAACCCCTTAGAGACCCAGTACTTC
CDR3aa: CASSYSNPLETQYF
abundance: many
v_gene: TRBV6-6
d_gene: .
j_gene: TRBJ2-5

CDR3nt: TGTGCCAGCAGCTCGGACAGGCTTAACTATGGCTACACCTTC
CDR3aa: CASSSDRLNYGYTF
abundance: many
v_gene: TRBV7-8
d_gene: TRBD1
j_gene: TRBJ1-2

CDR3nt: TGTGCCATCAGCTCAACAGGGGAAAGGTCACCCCTCCACTTT
CDR3aa: CAISSTGERSPLHF
abundance: .
v_gene: TRBV10-3
d_gene: TRBD1
j_gene: TRBJ1-6

CDR3nt: TGTGCCTGGAGTGTAAGGGGGTCGCAGTATTTT
CDR3aa: CAWSVRGSQYF
abundance: many
v_gene: TRBV30
d_gene: .
j_gene: TRBJ2-3

CDR3nt: TGTGCCAGCAGCAAACAGGGGAAGAACTACGAGCAGTACTTC
CDR3aa: CASSKQGKNYEQYF
abundance: many
v_gene: TRBV7-9
d_gene: TRBD1
j_gene: TRBJ2-7

CDR3nt: TGTGCCAGTAGTATTGACCCCAGCTCCTACAATGAGCAGTTCTTC
CDR3aa: CASSIDPSSYNEQFF
abundance: many
v_gene: TRBV19
d_gene: .
j_gene: TRBJ2-1

CDR3nt: TGTGCCAGCAGCTTAGAAGACCGGGCTAGCGGGAAGGTTGATACGCAGTATTTT
CDR3aa: CASSLEDRASGKVDTQYF
abundance: many
v_gene: TRBV7-2
d_gene: TRBD2
j_gene: TRBJ2-3

CDR3nt: TGTGCCAGCAGCTTAGCGGGACAGGTTAATTCACCCCTCCACTTT
CDR3aa: CASSLAGQVNSPLHF
abundance: many
v_gene: TRBV7-8
d_gene: TRBD1
j_gene: TRBJ1-6

CDR3nt: TGTGCCAGCAGTGAAGATGGGCGGGCAGACGGCTACACCTTC
CDR3aa: CASSEDGRADGYTF
abundance: many
v_gene: TRBV2
d_gene: .
j_gene: TRBJ1-2

CDR3nt: TGTGCCAGCAGACCGACAGGGAGTCGGAATGAGCAGTTCTTC
CDR3aa: CASRPTGSRNEQFF
abundance: many
v_gene: TRBV2
d_gene: TRBD1
j_gene: TRBJ2-1

CDR3nt: TGTGCCAGCAGCCCAGGGAGGAAGACCCAGTACTTC
CDR3aa: CASSPGRKTQYF
abundance: few
v_gene: TRBV6-1
d_gene: .
j_gene: TRBJ2-5

CDR3nt: TGTGCCAGCAGCCGCACGGGGACTAGCGGCGGTGATGAGCGACAAGAGACCCAGTACTTC
CDR3aa: CASSRTGTSGGDERQETQYF
abundance: .
v_gene: TRBV5-5
d_gene: TRBD2
j_gene: TRBJ2-5

CDR3nt: TGTGCCAGCAGTTCCACTAGGTACCAAGAGACCCAGTACTTC
CDR3aa: CASSSTRYQETQYF
abundance: few
v_gene: TRBV28
d_gene: .
j_gene: TRBJ2-5

CDR3nt: TGTGCCAACAGTCACCTCCGGCAATCGGCTAATGAAAAACTGTTTTTT
CDR3aa: CANSHLRQSANEKLFF
abundance: .
v_gene: TRBV6-6
d_gene: .
j_gene: TRBJ1-4

CDR3nt: TGTGCCAGCTCACCCCAGGGACTCGTATACAATGAGCAGTTCTTC
CDR3aa: CASSPQGLVYNEQFF
abundance: .
v_gene: TRBV18
d_gene: .
j_gene: TRBJ2-1

CDR3nt: TGCAGTGCTAGAGATAGGGGGAGGGCCACCGTCCTGACTTTC
CDR3aa: CSARDRGRATVLTF
abundance: .
v_gene: TRBV20-1
d_gene: .
j_gene: TRBJ2-6

CDR3nt: TGTGCCAGCTCACCACGGCTAGCGGGACCCACCGGGGAGCTGTTTTTT
CDR3aa: CASSPRLAGPTGELFF
abundance: many
v_gene: TRBV18
d_gene: TRBD2
j_gene: TRBJ2-2

CDR3nt: TGTGCCAGCAGCCAACAACGGACAGGGGGCTTCGATGAGCAGTTCTTC
CDR3aa: CASSQQRTGGFDEQFF
abundance: many
v_gene: TRBV4-2
d_gene: TRBD1
j_gene: TRBJ2-1

CDR3nt: TGTGCCAGCAACCCTTCTAACAGGGCGGGGGGGAAGGAGACCCAGTACTTC
CDR3aa: CASNPSNRAGGKETQYF
abundance: .
v_gene: TRBV11-2
d_gene: TRBD2
j_gene: TRBJ2-5

CDR3nt: TGTGCCATCAGTTCCCGAGGGGGGACAGCCACAGATACGCAGTATTTT
CDR3aa: CAISSRGGTATDTQYF
abundance: many
v_gene: TRBV10-3
d_gene: .
j_gene: TRBJ2-3